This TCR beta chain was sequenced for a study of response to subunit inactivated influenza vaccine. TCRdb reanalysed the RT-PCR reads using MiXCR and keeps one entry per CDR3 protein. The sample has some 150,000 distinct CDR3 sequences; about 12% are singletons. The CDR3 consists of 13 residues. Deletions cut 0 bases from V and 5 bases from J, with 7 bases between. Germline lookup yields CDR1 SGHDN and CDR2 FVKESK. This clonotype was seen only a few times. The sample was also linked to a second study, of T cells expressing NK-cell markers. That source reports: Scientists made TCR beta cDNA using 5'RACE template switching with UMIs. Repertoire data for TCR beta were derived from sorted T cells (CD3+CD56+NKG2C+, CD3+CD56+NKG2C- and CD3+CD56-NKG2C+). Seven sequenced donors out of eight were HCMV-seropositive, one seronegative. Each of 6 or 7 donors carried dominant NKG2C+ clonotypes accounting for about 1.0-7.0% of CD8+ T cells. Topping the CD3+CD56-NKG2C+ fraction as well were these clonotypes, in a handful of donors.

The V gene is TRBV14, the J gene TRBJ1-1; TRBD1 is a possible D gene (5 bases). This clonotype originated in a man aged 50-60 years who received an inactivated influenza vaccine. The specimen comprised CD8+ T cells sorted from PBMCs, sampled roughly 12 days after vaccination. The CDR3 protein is CASSQDQGTEAFF. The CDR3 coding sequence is TGTGCCAGCAGCCAAGATCAGGGTACTGAAGCTTTCTTT.